This TCR beta chain appears in the sequencing data of a study of Graves' ophthalmopathy and Graves' hyperthyroidism (dated 2018 in TCRdb). The study in broad terms: Peripheral blood was collected at initial diagnosis, prior to any treatment. The independent validation cohort included approximately 19 hyperthyroidism patients plus 17 patients who later progressed from hyperthyroidism to ophthalmopathy. After sampling, hyperthyroidism patients received methimazole starting at 30 mg daily, and ophthalmopathy patients received high-dose intravenous methylprednisolone. To explore V-J signatures that separate ophthalmopathy from hyperthyroidism, a discovery set of about a hundred patients was enrolled, consisting of roughly 45 with ophthalmopathy and approximately 60 with stable hyperthyroidism. In total, under 150 blood samples were TCR-sequenced: fewer than 50 ophthalmopathy, roughly 77 hyperthyroidism and roughly 17 hyperthyroidism-to-ophthalmopathy patients. TCR beta repertoire signatures were used to distinguish Graves' ophthalmopathy from Graves' hyperthyroidism and to predict progression to ophthalmopathy. In more than five hyperthyroidism patients, the T-cell repertoires found in thyroid tissue were compared with those found in blood. What the study reported, not specific to this receptor: In cross-validation, the 13-signature model distinguished ophthalmopathy from stable hyperthyroidism with 85% to 90% sensitivity and roughly 81% specificity, and in the test set the corresponding values were roughly 80% and 76%. Most expanded thyroid clonotypes with frequency above 0.001 were also detected in blood, suggesting blood repertoires may reflect the thyroid immune response. No statistical method was used to predetermine the sample size, and group allocation was not hidden from the investigators. In validation, the model predicted ophthalmopathy progression with about 71% sensitivity and 72.22% specificity; 12 predicted patients were CT-confirmed with GO in a median of about 7.1 months.

For repertoire sequencing, the TCR beta CDR3 regions were amplified from RNA transcripts. HTBI primers and the Qiagen OneStep RT-PCR kit were used in a first-round RT-PCR, which was followed by a second-round multiplex PCR, size selection and purification. Sequencing of the libraries was carried out on an Illumina HiSeq2000 in paired-end mode with 100 bp reads. In the paper's pipeline: SOAPnuke was used to process the reads, throwing out any read that had adapters, had uncalled bases, had a mean Phred below 15, or lacked an exact constant-primer or identifier match. High-quality paired reads were merged with COPE v1.2.5. Each unique nucleotide sequence was treated as a clonotype, and MiTCR v1.1 was used to align the clonotypes to the IMGT TRB V, D and J references. Analysis was restricted to V-J combinations with a frequency above 0.0001, which covered roughly 99% of repertoires. For each V-J combination, a TCR clonal expansion and chaos score was defined as the ratio of F50 clonal expansion to chaos observed in the TCRdist matrix. Welch's t-statistics and random forest were used to narrow the features down to 10 to 15 V-J combinations, which were then fed into a naive Bayes classifier. Thyroid-blood repertoire similarity was quantified with the Morisita-Horn index. TCRdb's own reprocessing of the public reads used fastp at Q25 and MiXCR and kept productive beta chains. Rows matching on CDR3 protein sequence are summarized as one entry with the most common DNA and genes. These V and J calls derive from TCRdb rather than the authors' analysis. This sample holds under 350,000 distinct CDR3 sequences; under 20% were observed only once. The biggest ten clones account for more than 9% of the sample.

The ophthalmopathy patients had moderately to severely active disease, with a Clinical Activity Score of 3 or higher, a NOSPECS grade of 4 or higher, and a disease duration of less than 3 months. Patients were excluded if they had other autoimmune diseases, uncontrolled infections, pregnancy or lactation. Clinical symptoms, serum thyroxine, TRAb, thyroid ultrasound and orbital computed tomography formed the basis of the diagnosis. PBMCs were isolated from 7.5 to 10 ml of fresh peripheral blood by Ficoll-Paque density gradient centrifugation. Total RNA was extracted with Trizol reagent and quality-checked on an Agilent 2100 Bioanalyzer. Looking up the germline V gene yields CDR1 MDHEN and CDR2 SYDVKM. The germline ends are 11 bases apart after V is trimmed by 2 bases and J by 4 bases. Reading from cysteine to phenylalanine, the CDR3 counts 14 amino acids. Only the CDR3 region is kept as DNA, spanning 42 bases read in frame from base 1.

This clonotype has more than one count but fewer than ten. Its specific antigen is unknown. Base qualities are not at hand, and no much larger clone is one base apart. The V and J segments used are TRBV28 and TRBJ1-1; no D gene is confidently identified. The clonotype comes from an adult man with Graves' ophthalmopathy. Sample: peripheral blood. The CDR3 sequence is CASSLIRERTEAFF. The DNA sequence follows: TGTGCCAGCAGTTTAATTAGGGAGCGCACTGAAGCTTTCTTT.